This TCR beta chain was identified during a study of T-cell memory formation after mild COVID-19 (dated by TCRdb to about 2021). Study-wide context: TCR sequence clusters from the two donors were largely donor specific. In a couple of donors, T-cell clones that expanded and contracted after mild COVID-19 were followed by sequencing TCRalpha and TCRbeta repertoires longitudinally. Two young, previously healthy adult volunteers made up the cohort, one male and one female.

TCRdb records Illumina NovaSeq 6000 as the sequencer. cDNA libraries for TCRalpha and TCRbeta were prepared by 5'RACE using constant-segment primers, with sample barcodes and unique molecular identifiers added. RNA was extracted from every sample with Trizol reagent. Library amplification was performed in two PCR steps, and a second sample barcode and Illumina TruSeq adapters were introduced in the second step. Libraries were sequenced on an Illumina NovaSeq with 2 x 150 bp paired-end reads. The source study handled its data this way. Demultiplexing of reads and collapsing into UMI-guided consensus sequences were performed with migec v1.2.7. With mixcr v2.1.11, UMI consensuses were aligned to TRA and TRB V and J templates and assembled into clonotypes. Expanded or contracted clonotypes were those called significant by both edgeR and NoisET, with noise models trained on biological replicates. For edgeR calls, a false discovery rate-adjusted p below 0.01 and a log2 fold-change threshold of 1 were applied. As an exploratory analysis of dynamics, PCA with hierarchical clustering was applied to max-normalized trajectories of the 1000 most abundant clonotypes. Each responding clone was given a CD4 or CD8 phenotype based on the CD4+ and CD8+ repertoires, which had been sequenced separately. The public sequencing data were trimmed at Q25 with fastp and processed into clonotypes with MiXCR by TCRdb, which kept only in-frame beta chains. Rows merge per CDR3 protein into single entries with the most common DNA and genes. The authors' filters were not applied to this entry. Here the sample has about 470,000 distinct CDR3 sequences; approximately 23% occur a single time. The ten most abundant clones make up about 12% of the sample.

Summary of the overall study and its limitations: Whether the second-wave clones peaking on day 37 were SARS-CoV-2 specific was not confirmed. Clones that contracted from day 15 to 85 showed balanced CD4/CD8 phenotypes, whereas a second wave of clones that expanded from day 15 to 37 leaned towards CD4+. Some responding clones were detected in pre-infection memory, which suggested that pre-existing cross-reactive memory T cells had joined the SARS-CoV-2 response. Contracting CD4+ clones were located mainly in the CM and EM memory subsets, whereas CD8+ clones were found to be enriched in EMRA. The study included only two mild cases, and larger cohorts that include severe cases with pre-infection samples were judged to be necessary.

About this clonotype: The antigen this receptor binds is unknown. There are no base qualities to consult, and no much larger clone falls within one base.

The CDR3 sequence holds 15 residues, the cysteine and phenylalanine included. The DNA shown is the 45-base CDR3, in frame from base 1. CDR1 LNHDA and CDR2 SQIVND are derived from the germline V gene (reference sequence). V is pared back by 3 bases and J by 1 base, with 7 bases lying between the germline termini. PBMCs were isolated by Ficoll-Paque density gradient centrifugation. This receptor was taken from an adult woman who had mild COVID-19 (a few samples of this study predate the infection). The sample titles of this study are shuffled in the database, so cell type and time point are left out; the donor was told from shared clones. The V and J segments used are TRBV19 and TRBJ2-6; the D gene is not confidently resolved. Sequenced input: PBMCs or a T cell subset sorted from them (not recorded which). The DNA is as follows: TGTGCCAGTAGTATCTTCGGGTCTGGGGCCAACGTCCTGACTTTC. Its protein is CASSIFGSGANVLTF.